Here is one T cell receptor beta chain with its context. The antigen is not known. Clinicians in the United States treated all participants with HIV. This specimen comes from a study of long-term antiretroviral therapy in people with HIV. Study conclusions and caveats: HIV repertoires spanned tighter CDR3 length ranges than controls did.

Researchers report immunoSEQ v3.0 was run at survey level. Sequenced by immunoSEQ multiplex PCR; TCRdb stores in-frame clones only, minus some. The profile shows about 24,000 clones, about 91% of them singletons. CDR1 and CDR2 (germline): MNHEY, SVGAGI. The CDR3 has 13 residues. V lost 6 bases to trimming and J lost 11 bases; unmatched junction nucleotides: 11. The genes are TRBV6-5 and TRBJ1-1; TRBD1 matches 8 bases. Source: unsorted PBMCs, taken 1.8 years before starting antiretroviral therapy. The receptor was isolated from a man aged 45-65 years with HIV. The CDR3 coding sequence is TGTGCCAGCAGCCGCCAGACAGGGGAGTTTGCTTTCTTT. It yields the protein CASSRQTGEFAFF.